This T cell receptor (beta chain) was sequenced during a study of T cells expressing NK-cell markers. CDR3 length: 16 residues. In germline, CDR1 is SGDLS, CDR2 YYNGEE. TCRdb reanalyzed the 5' RACE reads, giving one entry per CDR3 protein sequence and no DNA. The sample table sets out approximately 460,000 distinct CDR3 sequences. Sequencing was done on a sample of blood T cells: a sorted CD56 or NKG2C T cell subset, CD4+ or CD8+ T cells, or bulk PBMC T cells (not recorded which). The V and J genes are TRBV9 and TRBJ2-1; TCRdb picks TRBD2, but there is no DNA to check that call. The TCR sequence derives from a woman between 18 and 70 years old in good health. The CDR3 sequence is CASSVGLAGGPHEQFF.